This paragraph reports one T cell receptor beta chain. What it binds is unknown. The sample is drawn from a study of post-analysis software for immune sequencing data. Across the study: Patients with relapsing-remitting, secondary progressive and progressive-relapsing multiple sclerosis courses were all represented. Study-wide points: Pronounced co-clustering by F measure was evident among identically batched samples. Patients carried five TRBV segments more frequently than controls did, and TRBV5-6, TRBV5-1 and TRBV20-1 were among them. Controls had significantly higher normalized Chao1 diversity than multiple sclerosis patients.

Trimming removed 6 bases from V and 4 bases from J, with 19 bases in between. The CDR3 contains 15 residues. Included in the TCR beta cDNA libraries were unique molecular identifiers. Starting from approximately 1 to 10 million T cells, the study yielded 500,000 or so cDNA molecules. TCRdb passed the PCR reads through MiXCR, listing each CDR3 protein once. Seen here are some 890,000 distinct CDR3 sequences, 53% observed once, and the top ten hold 4.6%. The receptor was derived from a girl aged 10 to 17 with multiple sclerosis. The chain is built from TRBV12-3 or TRBV12-4 and TRBJ2-7; no clear D. Specimen: blood. As DNA, the CDR3 is TGTGCCAGCAGCACCATTCTCGGCAGGATTTACGAGCAGTACTTC. Residues: CASSTILGRIYEQYF.